The sequence of this T cell receptor (beta chain) was determined in a study of shared clonotypes between healthy human individuals. Only a few counts were recorded for this clone. This CDR3 region has 12 residues. CDR1 and CDR2 (germline): GTSNPN, SVGIG (reference sequence). Trimming took off 7 bases at V and 0 bases at J, with 7 bases between the two ends. Profiled with immunoSEQ multiplex PCR; TCRdb holds only in-frame clones, not every one. The data hold about half a million clones, with 70% to 85% observed a single time. Material for sequencing was PBMCs. This TCR came from a woman aged 40 to 55 in good health. Some clones in this sample may be carry-over from other donors' samples. V usage is TRBV30 and J usage is TRBJ1-3; unclear D gene. CDR3 loop: CAYISSGNTIYF. The CDR3 region has the DNA TGTGCCTACATAAGCTCTGGAAACACCATATATTTT.